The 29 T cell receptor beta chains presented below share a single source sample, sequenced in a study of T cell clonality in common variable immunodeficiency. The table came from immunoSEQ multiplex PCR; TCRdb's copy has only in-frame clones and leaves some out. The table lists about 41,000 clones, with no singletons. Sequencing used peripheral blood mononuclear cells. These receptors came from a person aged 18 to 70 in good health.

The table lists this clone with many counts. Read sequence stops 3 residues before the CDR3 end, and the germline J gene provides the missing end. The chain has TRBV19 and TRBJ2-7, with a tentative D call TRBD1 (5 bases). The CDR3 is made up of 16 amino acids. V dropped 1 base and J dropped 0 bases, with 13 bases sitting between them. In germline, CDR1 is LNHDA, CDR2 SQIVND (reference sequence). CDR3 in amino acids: CASSIGPGQGSYEQYF. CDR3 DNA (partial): TGTGCCAGTAGTATAGGGCCCGGACAAGGCTCCTACGAG.

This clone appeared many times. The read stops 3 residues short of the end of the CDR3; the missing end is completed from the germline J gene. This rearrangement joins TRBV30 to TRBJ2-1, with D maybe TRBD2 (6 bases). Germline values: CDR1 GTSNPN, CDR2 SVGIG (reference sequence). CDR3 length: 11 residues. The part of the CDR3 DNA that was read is TGTTTGGGGGGCTCCTACAATGAG. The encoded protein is CLGGSYNE. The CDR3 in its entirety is CLGGSYNEQFF.

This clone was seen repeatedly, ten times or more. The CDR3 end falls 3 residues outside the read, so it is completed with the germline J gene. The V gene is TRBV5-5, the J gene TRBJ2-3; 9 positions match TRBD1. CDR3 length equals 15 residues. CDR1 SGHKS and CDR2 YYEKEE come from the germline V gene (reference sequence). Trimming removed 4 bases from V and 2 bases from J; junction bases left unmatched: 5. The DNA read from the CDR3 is TGTGCCAGCAGCCAAACAGGGGGCTCCACAGATACG. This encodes CASSQTGGSTDT. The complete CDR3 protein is CASSQTGGSTDTQYF.

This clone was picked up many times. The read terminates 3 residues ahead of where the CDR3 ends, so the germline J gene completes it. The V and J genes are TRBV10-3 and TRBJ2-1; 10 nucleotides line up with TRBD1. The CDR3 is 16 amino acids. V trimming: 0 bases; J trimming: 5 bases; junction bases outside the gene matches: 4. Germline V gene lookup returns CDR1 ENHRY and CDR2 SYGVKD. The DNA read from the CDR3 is TGTGCCATCAGTGAGTCATGGGGGACAGGGGACAATGAG. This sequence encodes CAISESWGTGDNE. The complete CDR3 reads CAISESWGTGDNEQFF.

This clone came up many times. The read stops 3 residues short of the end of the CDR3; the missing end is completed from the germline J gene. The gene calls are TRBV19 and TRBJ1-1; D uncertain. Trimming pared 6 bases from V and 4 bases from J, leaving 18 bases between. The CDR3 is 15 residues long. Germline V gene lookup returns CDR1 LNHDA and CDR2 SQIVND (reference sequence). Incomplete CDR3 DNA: TGTGCCAGTAGACCCTCCGAGAGGGTAGGCACTGAA. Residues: CASRPSERVGTE. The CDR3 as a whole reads CASRPSERVGTEAFF.

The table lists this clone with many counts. The CDR3 loop reads CASSSHSNTGELFF. Incomplete CDR3 DNA: TGTGCCAGCAGCTCCCACTCGAACACCGGGGAG. This sequence joins TRBV11-2 and TRBJ2-2; D unclear. The read halts 3 residues ahead of the CDR3 end, with the missing end drawn from the germline J gene. This CDR3 has 14 residues. V was clipped by 4 bases and J by 0 bases, with 6 bases between them. Germline V lookup: CDR1 SGHAT, CDR2 FQNNGV.

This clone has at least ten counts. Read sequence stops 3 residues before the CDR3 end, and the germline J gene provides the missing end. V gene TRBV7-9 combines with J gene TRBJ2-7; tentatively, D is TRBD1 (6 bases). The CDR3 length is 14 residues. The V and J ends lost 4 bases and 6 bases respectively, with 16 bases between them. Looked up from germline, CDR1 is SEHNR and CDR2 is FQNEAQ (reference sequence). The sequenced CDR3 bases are TGTGCCAGCAGCTATGGACAGAGTTGGGTCGAG. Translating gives CASSYGQSWVE. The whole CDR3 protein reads CASSYGQSWVEQYF.

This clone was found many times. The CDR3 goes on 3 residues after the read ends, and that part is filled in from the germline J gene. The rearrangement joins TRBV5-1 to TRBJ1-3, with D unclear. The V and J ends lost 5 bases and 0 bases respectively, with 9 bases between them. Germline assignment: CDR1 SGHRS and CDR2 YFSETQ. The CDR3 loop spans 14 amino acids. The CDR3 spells CASSPTASGNTIYF. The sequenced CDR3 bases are TGCGCCAGCAGTCCCACAGCCTCTGGAAACACC.

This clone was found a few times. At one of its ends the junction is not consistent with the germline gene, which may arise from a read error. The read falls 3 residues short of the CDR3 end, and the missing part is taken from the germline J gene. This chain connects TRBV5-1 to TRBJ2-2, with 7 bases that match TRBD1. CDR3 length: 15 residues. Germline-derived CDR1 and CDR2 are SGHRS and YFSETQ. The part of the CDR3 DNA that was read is TGCGCCAACAGCGCGGGCGCGCAGGGGGTGGGCGAG. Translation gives CANSAGAQGVGE. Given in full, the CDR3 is CANSAGAQGVGELFF.

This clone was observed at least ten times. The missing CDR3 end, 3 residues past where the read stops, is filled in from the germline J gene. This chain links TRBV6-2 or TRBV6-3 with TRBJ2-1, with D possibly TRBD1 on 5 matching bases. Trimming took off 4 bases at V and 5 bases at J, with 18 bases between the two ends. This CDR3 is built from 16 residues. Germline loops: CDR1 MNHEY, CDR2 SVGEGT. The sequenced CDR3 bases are TGTGCCAGCAGTTCCAACACGGGTCTGGGGCACAATGAG. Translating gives CASSSNTGLGHNE. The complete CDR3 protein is CASSSNTGLGHNEQFF.

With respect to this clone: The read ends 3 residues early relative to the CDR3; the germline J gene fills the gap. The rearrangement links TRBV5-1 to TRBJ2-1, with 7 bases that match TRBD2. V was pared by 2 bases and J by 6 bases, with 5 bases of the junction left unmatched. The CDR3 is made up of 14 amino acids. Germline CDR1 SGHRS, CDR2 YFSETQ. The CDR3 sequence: CASSFSSGLNEQFF. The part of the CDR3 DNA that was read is TGCGCCAGCAGCTTCTCTAGCGGCCTCAATGAG.

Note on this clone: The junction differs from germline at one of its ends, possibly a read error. The CDR3 is CGSSPNAGYNEQFF. The CDR3 bases that were read are TGTGGCAGCAGTCCCAACGCCGGGTACAATGAG. J is TRBJ2-1 and V is TRBV6-4; D unresolved. The CDR3 end is not reached by the read, which stops 3 residues before it; the germline J gene fills it in. Germline V gene data show CDR1 as MRHNA and CDR2 as SNTAGT. This CDR3 has 14 amino acids.

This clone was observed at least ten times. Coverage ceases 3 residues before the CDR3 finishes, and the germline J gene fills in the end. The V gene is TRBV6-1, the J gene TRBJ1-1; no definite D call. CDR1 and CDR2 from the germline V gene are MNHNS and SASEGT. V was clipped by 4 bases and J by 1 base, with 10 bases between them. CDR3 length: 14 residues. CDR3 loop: CASSVGLQNTEAFF. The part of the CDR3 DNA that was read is TGTGCCAGCAGTGTCGGACTTCAGAACACTGAA.

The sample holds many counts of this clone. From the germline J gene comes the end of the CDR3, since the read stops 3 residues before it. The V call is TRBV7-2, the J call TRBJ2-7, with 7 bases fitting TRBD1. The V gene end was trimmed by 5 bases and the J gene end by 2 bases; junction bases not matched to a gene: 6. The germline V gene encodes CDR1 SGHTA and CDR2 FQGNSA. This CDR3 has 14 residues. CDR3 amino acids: CASSEDRQTYEQYF. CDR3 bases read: TGTGCCAGCAGCGAGGACAGGCAAACCTACGAG.

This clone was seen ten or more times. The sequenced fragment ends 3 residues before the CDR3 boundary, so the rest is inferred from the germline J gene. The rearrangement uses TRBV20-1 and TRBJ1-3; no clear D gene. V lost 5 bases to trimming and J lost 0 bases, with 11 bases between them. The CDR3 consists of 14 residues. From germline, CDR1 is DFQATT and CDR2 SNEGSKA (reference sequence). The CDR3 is CSAPLAGSGNTIYF. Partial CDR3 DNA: TGCAGTGCTCCCCTGGCAGGCTCTGGAAACACC.

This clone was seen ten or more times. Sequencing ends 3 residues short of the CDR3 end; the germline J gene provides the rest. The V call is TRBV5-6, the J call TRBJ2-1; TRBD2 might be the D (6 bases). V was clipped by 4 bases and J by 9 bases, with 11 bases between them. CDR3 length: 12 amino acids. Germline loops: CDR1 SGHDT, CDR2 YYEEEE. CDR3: CASSLSGSEQFF. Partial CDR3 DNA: TGTGCCAGCAGCCTGAGCGGGTCTGAG. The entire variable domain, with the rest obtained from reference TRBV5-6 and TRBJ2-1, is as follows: DAGVTQSPTHLIKTRGQQVTLRCSPKSGHDTVSWYQQALGQGPQFIFQYYEEEERQRGNFPDRFSGHQFPNYSSELNVNALLLGDSALYLCASSLSGSEQFFGPGTRLTVL.

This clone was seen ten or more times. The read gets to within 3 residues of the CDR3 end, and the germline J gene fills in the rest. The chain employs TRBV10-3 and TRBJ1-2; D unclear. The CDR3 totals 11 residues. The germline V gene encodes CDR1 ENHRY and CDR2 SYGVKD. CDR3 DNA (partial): TGTGCCATCAGGGCGACTTGGGGC. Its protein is CAIRATWG. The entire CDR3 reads CAIRATWGYTF.

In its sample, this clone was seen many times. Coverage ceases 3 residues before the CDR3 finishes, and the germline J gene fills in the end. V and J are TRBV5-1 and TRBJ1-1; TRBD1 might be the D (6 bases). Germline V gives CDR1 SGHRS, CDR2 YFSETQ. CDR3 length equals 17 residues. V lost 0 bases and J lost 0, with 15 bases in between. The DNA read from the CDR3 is TGCGCCAGCAGCTTGGCTGTGGGGGCCTATGTGAACACTGAA. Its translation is CASSLAVGAYVNTE. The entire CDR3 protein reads CASSLAVGAYVNTEAFF.

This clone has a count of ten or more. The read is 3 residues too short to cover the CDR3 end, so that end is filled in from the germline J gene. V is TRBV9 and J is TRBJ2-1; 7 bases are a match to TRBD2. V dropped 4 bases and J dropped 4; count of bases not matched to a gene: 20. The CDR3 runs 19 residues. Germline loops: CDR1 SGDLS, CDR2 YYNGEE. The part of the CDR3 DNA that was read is TGTGCCAGCAGCAATAAAAAGATACATCGGCTAGCGGAGTACAATGAG. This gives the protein CASSNKKIHRLAEYNE. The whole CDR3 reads CASSNKKIHRLAEYNEQFF.

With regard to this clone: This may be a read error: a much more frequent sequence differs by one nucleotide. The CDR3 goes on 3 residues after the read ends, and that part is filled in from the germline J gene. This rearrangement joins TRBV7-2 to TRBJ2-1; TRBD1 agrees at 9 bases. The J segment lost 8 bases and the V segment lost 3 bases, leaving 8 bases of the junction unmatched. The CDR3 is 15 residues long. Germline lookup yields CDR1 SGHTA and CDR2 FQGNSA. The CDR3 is CASSFWDREHDEQFF. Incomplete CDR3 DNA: TGTGCCAGCAGCTTCTGGGACAGGGAGCACGATGAG.

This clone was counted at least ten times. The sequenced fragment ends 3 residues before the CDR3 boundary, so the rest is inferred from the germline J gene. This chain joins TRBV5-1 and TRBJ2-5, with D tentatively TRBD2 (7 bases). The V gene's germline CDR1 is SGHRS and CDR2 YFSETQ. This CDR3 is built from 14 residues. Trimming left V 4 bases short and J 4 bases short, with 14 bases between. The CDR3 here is CASSGGALLETQYF. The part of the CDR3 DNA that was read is TGCGCCAGCAGCGGGGGGGCCCTCCTAGAGACC.

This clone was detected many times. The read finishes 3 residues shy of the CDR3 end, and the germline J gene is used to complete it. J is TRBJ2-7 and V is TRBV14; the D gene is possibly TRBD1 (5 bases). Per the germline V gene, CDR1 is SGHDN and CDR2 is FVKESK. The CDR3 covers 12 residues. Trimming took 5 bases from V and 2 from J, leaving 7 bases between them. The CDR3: CASSVQAYEQYF. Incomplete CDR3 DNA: TGTGCCAGCAGCGTACAGGCCTACGAG.

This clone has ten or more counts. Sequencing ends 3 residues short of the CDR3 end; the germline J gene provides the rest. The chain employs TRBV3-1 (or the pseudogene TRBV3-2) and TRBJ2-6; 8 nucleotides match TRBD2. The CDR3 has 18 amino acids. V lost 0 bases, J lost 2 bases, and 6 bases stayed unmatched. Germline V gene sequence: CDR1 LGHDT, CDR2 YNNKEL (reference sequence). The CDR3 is CASSQDQGLVTGANVLTF. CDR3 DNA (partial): TGTGCCAGCAGCCAAGACCAGGGACTAGTCACTGGGGCCAACGTC.

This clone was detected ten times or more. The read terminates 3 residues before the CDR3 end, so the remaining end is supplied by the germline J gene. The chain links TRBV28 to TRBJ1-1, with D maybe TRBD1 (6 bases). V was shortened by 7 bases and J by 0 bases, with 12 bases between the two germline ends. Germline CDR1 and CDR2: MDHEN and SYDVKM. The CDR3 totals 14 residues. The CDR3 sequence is CASTRGGMNTEAFF. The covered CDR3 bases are TGTGCCAGCACCCGGGGGGGCATGAACACTGAA.

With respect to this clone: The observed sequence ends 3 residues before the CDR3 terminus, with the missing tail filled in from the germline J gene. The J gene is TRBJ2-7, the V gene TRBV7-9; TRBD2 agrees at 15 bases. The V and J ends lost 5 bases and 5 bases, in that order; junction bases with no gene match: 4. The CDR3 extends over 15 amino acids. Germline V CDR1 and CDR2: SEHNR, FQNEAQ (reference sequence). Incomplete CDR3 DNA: TGTGCCAGCAGCCTGGGACTAGCGGGAGGAGACGAG. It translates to CASSLGLAGGDE. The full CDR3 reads CASSLGLAGGDEQYF.

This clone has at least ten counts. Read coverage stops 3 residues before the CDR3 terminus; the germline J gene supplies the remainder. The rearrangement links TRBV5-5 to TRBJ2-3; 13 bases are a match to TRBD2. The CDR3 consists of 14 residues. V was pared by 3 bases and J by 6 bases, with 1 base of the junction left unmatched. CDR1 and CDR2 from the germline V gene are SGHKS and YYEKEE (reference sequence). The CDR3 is CASSSGLAGDTQYF. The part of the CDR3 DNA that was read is TGTGCCAGCAGCTCGGGACTAGCGGGGGATACG.

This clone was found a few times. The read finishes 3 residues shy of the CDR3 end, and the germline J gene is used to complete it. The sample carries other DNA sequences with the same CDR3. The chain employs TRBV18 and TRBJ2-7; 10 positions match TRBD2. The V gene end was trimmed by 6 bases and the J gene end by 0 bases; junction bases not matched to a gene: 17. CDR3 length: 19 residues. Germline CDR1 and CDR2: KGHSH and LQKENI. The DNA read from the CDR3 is TGTGCCAGCTCCCCCCTCCCGCTAGCGGGAGCTATTAGCTCCTACGAG. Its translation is CASSPLPLAGAISSYE. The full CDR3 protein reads CASSPLPLAGAISSYEQYF.

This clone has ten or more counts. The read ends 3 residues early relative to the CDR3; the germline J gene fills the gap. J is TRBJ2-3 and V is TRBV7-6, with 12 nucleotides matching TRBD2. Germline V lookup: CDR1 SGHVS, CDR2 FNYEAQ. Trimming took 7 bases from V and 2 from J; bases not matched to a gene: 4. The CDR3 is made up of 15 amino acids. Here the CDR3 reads CASTTSGSPTDTQYF. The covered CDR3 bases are TGTGCCAGCACGACTAGCGGGAGTCCCACAGATACG.

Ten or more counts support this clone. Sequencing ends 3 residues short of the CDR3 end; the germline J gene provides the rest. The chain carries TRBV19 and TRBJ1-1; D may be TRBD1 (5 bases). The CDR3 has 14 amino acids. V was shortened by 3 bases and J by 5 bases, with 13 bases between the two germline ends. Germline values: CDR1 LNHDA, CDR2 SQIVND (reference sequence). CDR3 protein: CASSIEAGITEAFF. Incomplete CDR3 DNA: TGTGCCAGTAGTATCGAGGCAGGGATAACTGAA.